This T cell receptor beta chain was captured in a study of T-cell reconstitution after alpha-beta-depleted transplantation in children. The study's findings and limits: The authors attributed T-cell counts and diversity one year after transplant mostly to newly produced T cells. In some patients, recipient T cells and intrathymic progenitors surviving conditioning explained high day-60 diversity. Several hundred expanded graft clones reportedly supplied alpha-beta T cells about two months after transplant.

Trimming took 0 bases from V and 2 from J, leaving 12 bases between them. Germline V CDR1 and CDR2: SGHRS, YFSETQ. The CDR3 length is 15 residues. Worth noting for this clonotype: Its cognate antigen is unknown.

It was with unique molecular identifiers that the TCRbeta library was prepared. TCRdb analysed the PCR reads with MiXCR anew, one entry per CDR3 protein. The data contain about 200,000 distinct CDR3 sequences, 17% of them seen just once; the ten biggest clones take up approximately 40%. The specimen was PBMCs, mostly from graft donor cells, collected 360 days after TCRalphabeta/CD19-depleted stem cell transplant. V is TRBV5-1 and J is TRBJ2-7, with unresolved D. The TCR comes from a male patient aged 2 to 10 who had a stem cell transplant for acute lymphoblastic leukemia, so the T cells may come from the graft donor. CDR3 DNA: TGCGCCAGCAGCTTGGTGCCGGACGGAGCCTACGAGCAGTACTTC. This translates into CASSLVPDGAYEQYF.